This T cell receptor (beta chain) was sequenced in a study of T cells after somatic rescue of genetic block. Germline V gene lookup returns CDR1 MDHEN and CDR2 SYDVKM. V dropped 7 bases and J dropped 7 bases, with 13 bases sitting between them. CDR3 length: 12 amino acids. Here immunoSEQ multiplex PCR was the method, and the copy in TCRdb shows in-frame clones only, minus some. This table has roughly 92,000 clones, 70% to 90% appearing once. The origin of this receptor is a woman in her late teens or twenties. This chain joins TRBV28 and TRBJ1-1; weak D call: TRBD1 (5 bases). The sequencing input was peripheral blood mononuclear cells (PBMCs). The CDR3 region has the DNA TGTGCCAGCACCACGACAGTAGATGAAGCTTTCTTT. This gives the protein CASTTTVDEAFF.